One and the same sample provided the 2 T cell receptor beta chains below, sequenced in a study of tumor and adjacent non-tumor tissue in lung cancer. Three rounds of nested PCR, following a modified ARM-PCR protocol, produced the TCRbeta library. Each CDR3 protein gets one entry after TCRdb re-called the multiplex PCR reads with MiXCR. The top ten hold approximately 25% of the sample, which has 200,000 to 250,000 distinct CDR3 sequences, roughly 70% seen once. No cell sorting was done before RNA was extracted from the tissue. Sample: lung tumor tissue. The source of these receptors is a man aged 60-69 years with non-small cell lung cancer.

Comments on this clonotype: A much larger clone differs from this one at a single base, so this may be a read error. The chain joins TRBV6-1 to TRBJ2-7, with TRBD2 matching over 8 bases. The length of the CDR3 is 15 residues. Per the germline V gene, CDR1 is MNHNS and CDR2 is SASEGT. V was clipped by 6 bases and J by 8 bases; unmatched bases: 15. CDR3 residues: CASRPLAGGSHKQYF. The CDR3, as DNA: TGTGCCAGCAGACCCCTCGCGGGGGGTTCCCACAAGCAGTACTTC.

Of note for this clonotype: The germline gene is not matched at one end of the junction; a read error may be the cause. The DNA of the CDR3 is TGTGACAGCAGCTCTGAATTTTACTATGAGCAGTTCTTC. This gives the protein CDSSSEFYYEQFF. The chain is built from TRBV11-2 and TRBJ2-1, with D unresolved. Germline V gives CDR1 SGHAT, CDR2 FQNNGV. This CDR3 is 13 amino acids long.